This TCR beta chain was recovered during a study of blood T cell repertoires in COVID-19. Sequenced by immunoSEQ multiplex PCR; TCRdb stores in-frame clones only, minus some. The sample comprises about 300,000 clones, 80% to 90% of which are singletons, and roughly 1.6% rests with the top ten. The V and J ends lost 4 bases and 0 bases, in that order; junction bases with no gene match: 8. Germline lookup yields CDR1 MGHRA and CDR2 YSYEKL. The CDR3 sequence is 18 residues long. The chain combines TRBV4-1 with TRBJ2-6; 8 positions agree with TRBD1. Sequenced sample: peripheral blood. This clonotype originated in a woman aged 40 to 49 who had recovered from COVID-19. DNA of the CDR3: TGCGCCAGCAGCCCCGGGACAGGTCGTAGCTCTGGGGCCAACGTCCTGACTTTC. Protein sequence: CASSPGTGRSSGANVLTF.